These T cell receptor beta chains were read from a single sample in a study of T cells after yellow fever vaccination. TCRdb passed the 5' RACE reads through MiXCR, listing each CDR3 protein once. The sample contains under 300,000 distinct CDR3 sequences, less than 7.5% of which appear only once. Here the sequenced sample was CD4+ T cells sorted from PBMCs, taken on the day of the yellow fever booster vaccination. The receptors here all came from a man in his thirties or forties who received the YFV17D yellow fever vaccine. Both conserved end residues are part of each CDR3. The D gene is left open where the match is weak. Part of the rows lack a size; the others show once, few, many or a class for expanded clones.

J: TRBJ2-7; V: TRBV7-9; size: .; D: TRBD2; DNA: TGTGCCAGCAGCTGGGGACTAGCGGGAGGCCTCTCCTACGAGCAGTACTTC; CDR3: CASSWGLAGGLSYEQYF
J: TRBJ1-1; V: TRBV18; size: many; D: TRBD1; DNA: TGTGCCACCGACTCCGGACAGGGGGCCGCGGCTTTCTTT; CDR3: CATDSGQGAAAFF
J: TRBJ2-3; V: TRBV15; size: many; D: .; DNA: TGTGCCACCAGCCCAGGTCCTAAATCGGATACGCAGTATTTT; CDR3: CATSPGPKSDTQYF
J: TRBJ2-7; V: TRBV2; size: .; D: TRBD1; DNA: TGTGCCAGCAAAACAGGGGGACCCCGATTGGAGCAGTACTTC; CDR3: CASKTGGPRLEQYF
J: TRBJ2-7; V: TRBV29-1; size: .; D: .; DNA: TGCAGCGTTGTAGTCCAGGGGTCAGGGTACGAGCAGTACTTC; CDR3: CSVVVQGSGYEQYF
J: TRBJ1-1; V: TRBV7-9; size: many; D: .; DNA: TGTGCCAGCAGCTTAGGGCAGGGGCGTGAAGCTTTCTTT; CDR3: CASSLGQGREAFF
J: TRBJ1-2; V: TRBV18; size: .; D: .; DNA: TGTGCCAGCTCACCTGACAAGTCCTATGGCTACACCTTC; CDR3: CASSPDKSYGYTF
J: TRBJ2-7; V: TRBV29-1; size: many; D: TRBD1; DNA: TGCAGCGTTGTGGACAGGACCTCCTACGAGCAGTACTTC; CDR3: CSVVDRTSYEQYF
J: TRBJ2-7; V: TRBV5-4; size: .; D: .; DNA: TGTGCCAGCAGTTCGACCGGAGCGGGCTACGAGCAGTACTTC; CDR3: CASSSTGAGYEQYF
J: TRBJ2-3; V: TRBV30; size: .; D: TRBD2; DNA: TGTGCCTGGCGACCTAGCGGGAGGACAGATACGCAGTATTTT; CDR3: CAWRPSGRTDTQYF
J: TRBJ2-7; V: TRBV14; size: many; D: .; DNA: TGTGCCAGCAGCCAAGGTTGGGCGGGACGCAGCTCCTACGAGCAGTACTTC; CDR3: CASSQGWAGRSSYEQYF
J: TRBJ2-7; V: TRBV20-1; size: many; D: TRBD1; DNA: TGCAGTGCTAGTACGGGCAGGGGGAACGAGCAGTACTTC; CDR3: CSASTGRGNEQYF
J: TRBJ2-7; V: TRBV28; size: .; D: .; DNA: TGTGCCAGCGTCGGGCTAGCCCACGAGCAGTACTTC; CDR3: CASVGLAHEQYF
J: TRBJ2-3; V: TRBV24-1; size: .; D: .; DNA: TGTGCCACCAGTGCTGCAGATACGCAGTATTTT; CDR3: CATSAADTQYF
J: TRBJ2-7; V: TRBV18; size: .; D: .; DNA: TGTGCCAGCTCACCATCGGGAGCCTACGAGCAGTACTTC; CDR3: CASSPSGAYEQYF
J: TRBJ2-3; V: TRBV28; size: .; D: .; DNA: TGTGCCAGCAGTTTACCCCAACGACAGCAGTATTTT; CDR3: CASSLPQRQQYF
J: TRBJ2-4; V: TRBV27; size: .; D: .; DNA: TGTGCCAGCAGTTCTTATGGGACGAGGGCCAAAAACATTCAGTACTTC; CDR3: CASSSYGTRAKNIQYF
J: TRBJ1-2; V: TRBV20-1; size: few; D: .; DNA: TGCAGTGCCGCGATGCAGGCTAACTATGGCTACACCTTC; CDR3: CSAAMQANYGYTF
J: TRBJ2-2; V: TRBV6-1; size: few; D: TRBD2; DNA: TGTGCCAGCAGCCCCCCCGGGGGGTTGGGTCCCGGGGAGCTGTTTTTT; CDR3: CASSPPGGLGPGELFF
J: TRBJ2-3; V: TRBV10-3; size: .; D: .; DNA: TGTGCCATCCGACGGGACATCGCAGATACGCAGTATTTT; CDR3: CAIRRDIADTQYF
J: TRBJ2-1; V: TRBV29-1; size: .; D: TRBD2; DNA: TGCAGCGTTGTGGGTGGGAGGGGCGGGACCTACAATGAGCAGTTCTTC; CDR3: CSVVGGRGGTYNEQFF
J: TRBJ2-1; V: TRBV29-1; size: few; D: .; DNA: TGCAGCGCAGAAGGGGGAGACTACAATGAGCAGTTCTTC; CDR3: CSAEGGDYNEQFF
J: TRBJ2-2; V: TRBV7-2; size: .; D: .; DNA: TGTGCCAGCAGCTTGACACGACCCGGGGAGCTGTTTTTT; CDR3: CASSLTRPGELFF
J: TRBJ1-2; V: TRBV7-9; size: .; D: .; DNA: TGTGCCACCACCCCTCGGAATAACTATGGCTACACCTTC; CDR3: CATTPRNNYGYTF
J: TRBJ2-4; V: TRBV20-1; size: few; D: .; DNA: TGCAGTGGGGCAGGGAATAACATTCAGTACTTC; CDR3: CSGAGNNIQYF
J: TRBJ2-1; V: TRBV7-3; size: few; D: TRBD2; DNA: TGTGCCAGCAGCTTAGGGGCTATAGCGGGCGTCAATGAGCAGTTCTTC; CDR3: CASSLGAIAGVNEQFF
J: TRBJ2-2; V: TRBV5-5; size: .; D: .; DNA: TGTGCCAGCAGCCCTACTTCGAACACCGGGGAGCTGTTTTTT; CDR3: CASSPTSNTGELFF
J: TRBJ2-4; V: TRBV18; size: many; D: TRBD1; DNA: TGTGCCAGCTCCCTCCGGGACAGGGGAAACATTCAGTACTTC; CDR3: CASSLRDRGNIQYF
J: TRBJ1-6; V: TRBV3-1; size: .; D: .; DNA: TGTGCCAGCAGCCAAGGCCCCTCGGCGCAGAGCGGGAAATCACCCCTCCACTTT; CDR3: CASSQGPSAQSGKSPLHF
J: TRBJ2-7; V: TRBV20-1; size: few; D: .; DNA: TGCAGTGCTAGAGACTTGGCTAGCGAGACGACCCTGGGGCAGTACTTC; CDR3: CSARDLASETTLGQYF
J: TRBJ2-3; V: TRBV28; size: many; D: TRBD2; DNA: TGTGCCAGCAAGTTTAGTCTAGCGGGACCGATAACAGATACGCAGTATTTT; CDR3: CASKFSLAGPITDTQYF
J: TRBJ2-7; V: TRBV5-1; size: .; D: TRBD2; DNA: TGCGCCAGCAGCACCCGGACTAGCGACGAGCAGTACTTC; CDR3: CASSTRTSDEQYF
J: TRBJ1-2; V: TRBV20-1; size: many; D: .; DNA: TGCAGTGCTAGACCGACCTATGGCTACACCTTC; CDR3: CSARPTYGYTF
J: TRBJ2-5; V: TRBV27; size: .; D: .; DNA: TGTGCCAGCAGTTTAGGGGAACAAGAGACCCAGTACTTC; CDR3: CASSLGEQETQYF
J: TRBJ2-7; V: TRBV5-5; size: .; D: .; DNA: TGTGCCAGCAGCCATGGGCTCCTCTGCTCCTACGAGCAGTACTTC; CDR3: CASSHGLLCSYEQYF
J: TRBJ2-5; V: TRBV6-1; size: few; D: TRBD2; DNA: TGTGCCAGCGGGAAGACTAGCGGGAGTTTTCAAGAGACCCAGTACTTC; CDR3: CASGKTSGSFQETQYF
J: TRBJ2-7; V: TRBV7-2; size: few; D: .; DNA: TGTGCCAGCAGCTTAGGGCCCCTGGGAGAGCAGTACTTC; CDR3: CASSLGPLGEQYF
J: TRBJ1-1; V: TRBV28; size: many; D: .; DNA: TGTGCCAGCAGTTTGGCAGTAACTGAAGCTTTCTTT; CDR3: CASSLAVTEAFF
J: TRBJ1-5; V: TRBV2; size: .; D: .; DNA: TGTGCCAGCAGTGGAGGAGGGGAGGAAAGCAATCAGCCCCAGCATTTT; CDR3: CASSGGGEESNQPQHF
J: TRBJ1-2; V: TRBV20-1; size: many; D: .; DNA: TGCAGTGCTAGAGATCCTGGGGGCTACACCTTC; CDR3: CSARDPGGYTF
J: TRBJ2-5; V: TRBV5-1; size: many; D: .; DNA: TGCGCCAGCAACGAGGGGCAGGCCGAGACCCAGTACTTC; CDR3: CASNEGQAETQYF
J: TRBJ2-1; V: TRBV4-3; size: many; D: .; DNA: TGCGCCAGCAGCCAAGATCCCCCGTGGGGCCTCACCCAGTACAATGAGCAGTTCTTC; CDR3: CASSQDPPWGLTQYNEQFF
J: TRBJ2-1; V: TRBV9; size: many; D: .; DNA: TGTGCCAGCAGCAAGGACACCAGCAGGCAGTTCTTC; CDR3: CASSKDTSRQFF
J: TRBJ2-1; V: TRBV2; size: .; D: .; DNA: TGTGCCAGCAGGGAGCTCTCAATATTCTTC; CDR3: CASRELSIFF
J: TRBJ2-3; V: TRBV6-1; size: many; D: .; DNA: TGTGCCAGCAGTGAAGGTACCACAGATACGCAGTATTTT; CDR3: CASSEGTTDTQYF
J: TRBJ2-7; V: TRBV27; size: few; D: .; DNA: TGTGCCAGCAGTTTAATGGGGGTACCCTCCTACGAGCAGTACTTC; CDR3: CASSLMGVPSYEQYF
J: TRBJ1-2; V: TRBV6-1; size: .; D: .; DNA: TGTGCCAGCAGTGAAGGACGTATCGGGGGCTACACCTTC; CDR3: CASSEGRIGGYTF
J: TRBJ2-7; V: TRBV7-2; size: .; D: TRBD2; DNA: TGTGCCAGCAGCGCAAGTGGGGGGGGCTACGAGCAGTACTTC; CDR3: CASSASGGGYEQYF
J: TRBJ1-2; V: TRBV29-1; size: few; D: .; DNA: TGCAGCGTTTTCAGGGATAACTATGGCTACACCTTC; CDR3: CSVFRDNYGYTF
J: TRBJ1-1; V: TRBV7-3; size: .; D: .; DNA: TGTGCCAGCAGCCCCCGACGCCTCACTGAAGCTTTCTTT; CDR3: CASSPRRLTEAFF
J: TRBJ1-1; V: TRBV20-1; size: .; D: .; DNA: TGCAGTGCCCCATCCAGCCCGAACACTGAAGCTTTCTTT; CDR3: CSAPSSPNTEAFF
J: TRBJ1-4; V: TRBV20-1; size: .; D: .; DNA: TGCAGTGCTGGGAGGGGAGATAGTGAAAAACTGTTTTTT; CDR3: CSAGRGDSEKLFF
J: TRBJ2-1; V: TRBV20-1; size: few; D: .; DNA: TGCAGTGCTAGAGCTACTGTTGAGCATGAGCAGTTCTTC; CDR3: CSARATVEHEQFF
J: TRBJ2-3; V: TRBV6-1; size: few; D: .; DNA: TGTGCCAGCAGTCCCCTCGGGACTCCAGATACGCAGTATTTT; CDR3: CASSPLGTPDTQYF
J: TRBJ2-2; V: TRBV12-3/TRBV12-4; size: .; D: .; DNA: TGTGCCAGCAGTCGACAGGTGAACACCGGGGAGCTGTTTTTT; CDR3: CASSRQVNTGELFF
J: TRBJ2-6; V: TRBV5-6; size: .; D: TRBD1; DNA: TGTGCCAGCAGCCCGGACAGGGGGCGTGGGGCCAACGTCCTGACTTTC; CDR3: CASSPDRGRGANVLTF
J: TRBJ2-1; V: TRBV20-1; size: .; D: TRBD2; DNA: TGCAGTGTCTCGCTAGCGGTATACAATGAGCAGTTCTTC; CDR3: CSVSLAVYNEQFF
J: TRBJ2-6; V: TRBV5-1; size: many; D: .; DNA: TGCGCCAGCAGCCCGGTACAGGACCGGTCTGGGGCCAACGTCCTGACTTTC; CDR3: CASSPVQDRSGANVLTF
J: TRBJ1-2; V: TRBV27; size: many; D: .; DNA: TGTGCCAGCAGACAGGACCGGCTTACGGCAGCGTTGGGAGGCTACACCTTC; CDR3: CASRQDRLTAALGGYTF